This T cell receptor (beta chain) was recorded in a study of cytomegalovirus exposure and HLA in healthy donors. Notes on the study in general: Later analysis identified several of the most significant clusters that appeared linked to common viral pathogens. The authors enumerated some 160 TCR beta chains as linked to cytomegalovirus.

In regard to this clone: The target antigen is unknown.

Both 60 Vbeta primers and 13 Jbeta primers went into the PCR. Assay used: immunoSEQ multiplex PCR; TCRdb lists only in-frame clones, some missing. The sample holds some 120,000 clones, about 68% seen once. V shed 5 bases and J 7 bases; nucleotides not matched to a gene: 7. The CDR3 extends over 14 amino acids. Germline V gives CDR1 MNHEY, CDR2 SMNVEV (reference sequence). Unrecorded immune exposures were likely, despite nominal health at sampling. Sequenced: PBMCs. The TCR sequence derives from a man aged 40-49 years in good health and CMV-seropositive. The rearrangement links TRBV27 to TRBJ2-3, with 9 bases lining up with TRBD1. The CDR3 here is CASSKPTGGNTQYF. The CDR3 DNA reads as TGTGCCAGCAGTAAACCGACAGGGGGAAATACGCAGTATTTT.